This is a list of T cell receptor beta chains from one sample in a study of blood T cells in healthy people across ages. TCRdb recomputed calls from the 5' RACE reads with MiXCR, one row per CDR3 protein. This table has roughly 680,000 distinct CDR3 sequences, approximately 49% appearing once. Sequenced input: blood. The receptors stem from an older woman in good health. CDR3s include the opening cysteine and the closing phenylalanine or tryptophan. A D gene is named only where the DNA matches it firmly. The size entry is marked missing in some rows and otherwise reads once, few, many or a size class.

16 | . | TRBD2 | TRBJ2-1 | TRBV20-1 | TGCAGTGCCCCAAGGGCTAGCGGGAGCCTTCACAATGAGCAGTTCTTC | CSAPRASGSLHNEQFF
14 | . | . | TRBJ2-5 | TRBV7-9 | TGTGCCAGCAGCTTATCAGGGCGACACAATGAGCAGTACTTC | CASSLSGRHNEQYF
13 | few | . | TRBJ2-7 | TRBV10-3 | TGTGCCATCAGGGGGGACAACACCTACGAGCAGTACTTC | CAIRGDNTYEQYF
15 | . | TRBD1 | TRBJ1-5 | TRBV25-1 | TGTGCCAGCAGTGATGGGACAGGGGGATCTCAGCCCCAGCATTTT | CASSDGTGGSQPQHF
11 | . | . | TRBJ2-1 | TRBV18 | TGCGTAAGTGGCGGCTACAATGAGCAGTTCTTC | CVSGGYNEQFF
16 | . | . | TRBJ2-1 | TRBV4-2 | TGTGCCAGCAGCCAAGAGGCCGGGCAAGGTAACAATGAGCAGTTCTTC | CASSQEAGQGNNEQFF
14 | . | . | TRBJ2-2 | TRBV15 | TGTGCCACCAGCAGAGATCCAAGGGTCGGGGAGCTGTTTTTT | CATSRDPRVGELFF
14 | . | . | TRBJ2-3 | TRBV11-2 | TGTGCCAGCAGCCCATCGAGGGACACAGATACGCAGTATTTT | CASSPSRDTDTQYF
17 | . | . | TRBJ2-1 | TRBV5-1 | TGCGCCAGCAGCCCAACACCCGGGACTGGCTCCTACAATGAGCAGTTCTTC | CASSPTPGTGSYNEQFF
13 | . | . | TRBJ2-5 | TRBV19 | TGTGCCAGTAGTATAGCGTCGGGAGAGACCCAGTACTTC | CASSIASGETQYF
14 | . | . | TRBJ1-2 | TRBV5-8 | TGTGCCAGCAGCCGGCAGGGTGAGGGCTATGGCTACACCTTC | CASSRQGEGYGYTF
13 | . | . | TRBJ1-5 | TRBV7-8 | TGTGCCAGCAGCTTCTATGACAATCAGCCCCAGCATTTT | CASSFYDNQPQHF
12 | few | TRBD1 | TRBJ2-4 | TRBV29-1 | TGCAGCGTTAGACAGGGTTCAAACATTCAGTACTTC | CSVRQGSNIQYF
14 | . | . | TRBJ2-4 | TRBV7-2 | TGTGCCAGCAGCTTAGGTATCACGGAAACCATTCAGTACTTC | CASSLGITETIQYF
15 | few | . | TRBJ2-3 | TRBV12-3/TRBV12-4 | TGTGCCAGCAGTTCCCTGGGCAGAGGCACAGATACGCAGTATTTT | CASSSLGRGTDTQYF
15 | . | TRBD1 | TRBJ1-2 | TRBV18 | TGTGCCAGCTCTCCATCGACAGGGTTGGACTATGGCTACACCTTC | CASSPSTGLDYGYTF
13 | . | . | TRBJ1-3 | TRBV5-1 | TGCGCCAGCGGGATTCCGGAGTCGGACACCATATATTTT | CASGIPESDTIYF
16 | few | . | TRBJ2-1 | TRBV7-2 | TGTGCCAGCAGCTTAAGGGGGAGCGGCTCCTGCAATGAGCAGTTCTTC | CASSLRGSGSCNEQFF
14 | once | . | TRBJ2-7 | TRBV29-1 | TGCAGCGTTGATGAGGGAAAGACCTACAATGAGCAGTACTTC | CSVDEGKTYNEQYF
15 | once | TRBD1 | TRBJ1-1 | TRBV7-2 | TGTGCCAGCAGCTCGGGACAGGGGGCACGCCACGTAGCTTTCTTT | CASSSGQGARHVAFF
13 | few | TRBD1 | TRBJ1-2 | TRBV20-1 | TGCAGTGCTAGTAAGGGGGCGAACTATGGCTACACCTTC | CSASKGANYGYTF
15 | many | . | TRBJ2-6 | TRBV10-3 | TGTGCCATCAGTGAATTAGGCTCTGGGGCCAACGTCCTGACTTTC | CAISELGSGANVLTF
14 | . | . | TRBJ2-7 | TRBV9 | TGTGCCAGCAGCGTAGAAGGAAACTCCTACGAGCAGTACTTC | CASSVEGNSYEQYF
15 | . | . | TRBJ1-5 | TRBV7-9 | TGTGCCAGCAGCTTAGCCGGGACCGATAATCAGCCCCAGCATTTT | CASSLAGTDNQPQHF
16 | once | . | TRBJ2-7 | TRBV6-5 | TGTGCCAGCAGCCGGGCGGCGGCGCCGAGCTCCTACGAGCAGTACTTC | CASSRAAAPSSYEQYF
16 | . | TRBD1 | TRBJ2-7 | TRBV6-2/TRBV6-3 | TGTGCCAGCAGTTACACGGCCGGGACAGAAGCCTACGAGCAGTACTTC | CASSYTAGTEAYEQYF
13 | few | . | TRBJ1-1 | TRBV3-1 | TGTGCCAGCAGCCAAGTGATGAACACTGAAGCTTTCTTT | CASSQVMNTEAFF
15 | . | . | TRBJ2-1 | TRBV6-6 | TGTGCCAGCAGTTACGGGGGAAGCTCCTACAAGGAGCAGTTCTTC | CASSYGGSSYKEQFF
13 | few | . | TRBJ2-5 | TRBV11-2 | TGTGCCAGCAGCCCTAGGATCCAAGAGACCCAGTACTTC | CASSPRIQETQYF
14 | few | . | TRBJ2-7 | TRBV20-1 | TGCAGTGCTAGAGTGGAGGGAGTCGCCTACGAGCAGTACTTC | CSARVEGVAYEQYF
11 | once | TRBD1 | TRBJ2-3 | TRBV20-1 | TGCAGTGCTAGATGGGACAGGGGATCGTATTTT | CSARWDRGSYF
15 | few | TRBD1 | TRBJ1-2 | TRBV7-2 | TGTGCCAGCAGCGACAGGGGGCAGGTGTACTATGGCTACACCTTC | CASSDRGQVYYGYTF
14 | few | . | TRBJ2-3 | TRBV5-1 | TGCGCCAGCAGTTGGGACGGGTTCACAGATACGCAGTATTTT | CASSWDGFTDTQYF
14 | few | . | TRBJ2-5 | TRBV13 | TGTGCCAGCAGCCACCCTCGCGGGCTTGAGACCCAGTACTTC | CASSHPRGLETQYF
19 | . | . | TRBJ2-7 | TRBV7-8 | TGTGCCAGCAGCTTAGTAACCGCGCCGGGACTTAGGAGCTCCTACGAGCAGTACTTC | CASSLVTAPGLRSSYEQYF
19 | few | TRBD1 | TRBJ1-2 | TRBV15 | TGTGCCACCAGCAGAGAAAGGCTCAGAACCGACAGGGGCGCCTATGGCTACACCTTC | CATSRERLRTDRGAYGYTF
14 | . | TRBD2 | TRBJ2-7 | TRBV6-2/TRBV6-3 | TGTGCCAGCAGCTCTAGCGGGAGGAACTACGAGCAGTACTTC | CASSSSGRNYEQYF
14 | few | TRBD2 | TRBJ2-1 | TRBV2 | TGTGCCACATCTAGCGGGAGGGCCACCAATGAGCAGTTCTTC | CATSSGRATNEQFF
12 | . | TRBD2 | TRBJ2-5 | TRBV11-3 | TGTGCCAGCGGCGGGAGCGAAGAGACCCAGTACTTC | CASGGSEETQYF
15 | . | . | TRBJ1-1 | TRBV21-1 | TGTGCCAACAGCAAAGAGGAGGGGGCACACACTGAAGCTTTCTTT | CANSKEEGAHTEAFF
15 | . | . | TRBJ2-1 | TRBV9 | TGTGCCAGCAGCGACCAAGGTAGCTCCTACAATGAGCAGTTCTTC | CASSDQGSSYNEQFF
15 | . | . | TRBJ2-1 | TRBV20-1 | TGCAGTGCCCCAATTTCGGGACACCCCATATCCGTGCAGTTCTTC | CSAPISGHPISVQFF
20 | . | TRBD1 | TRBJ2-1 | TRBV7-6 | TGTGCCAGCAGCCCACGACAGGGCAGGGCGACCCCCCCCGCGGACAATGAGCAGTTCTTC | CASSPRQGRATPPADNEQFF
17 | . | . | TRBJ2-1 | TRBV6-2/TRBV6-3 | TGTGCCAGCAGTTACCCTACCGGGACTTTATCCTACAATGAGCAGTTCTTC | CASSYPTGTLSYNEQFF
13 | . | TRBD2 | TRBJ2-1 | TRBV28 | TGTGCCACCTGGACTAGCGGGAACAATGAGCAGTTCTTC | CATWTSGNNEQFF
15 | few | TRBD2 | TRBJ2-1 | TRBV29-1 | TGCAGCGTTGAAGACACTAGCGGGAGTTACAATGAGCAGTTCTTC | CSVEDTSGSYNEQFF
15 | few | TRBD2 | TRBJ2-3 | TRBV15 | TGTGCCACCAGCAGAACGGGACTAGGGACAGATACGCAGTATTTT | CATSRTGLGTDTQYF
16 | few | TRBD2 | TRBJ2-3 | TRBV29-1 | TGCAGCGTTGCGACTAGCGGGATCACGAGCACAGATACGCAGTATTTT | CSVATSGITSTDTQYF
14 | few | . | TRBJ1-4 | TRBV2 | TGTGCCAGCGGGGGCGCGAGTGCTAATGAAAAACTGTTTTTT | CASGGASANEKLFF
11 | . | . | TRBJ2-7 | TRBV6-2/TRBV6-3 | TGTGCCAGCAGTTATCAACAGGGGCAGTACTTC | CASSYQQGQYF
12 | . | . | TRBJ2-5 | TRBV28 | TGTGCCAGCAGTTACAGGGTTGAGACCCAGTACTTC | CASSYRVETQYF
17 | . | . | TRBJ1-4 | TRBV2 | TGTGCCAGCAGTGCACAGGAGGCTGGCGCAGCTAATGAAAAACTGTTTTTT | CASSAQEAGAANEKLFF
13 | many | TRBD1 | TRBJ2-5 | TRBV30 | TGTGCCTGGAGCGAGGACAGGCAAGAGACCCAGTACTTC | CAWSEDRQETQYF
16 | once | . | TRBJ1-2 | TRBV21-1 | TGTGCCAGCAGCAAAGGGTGCCAGCAAAGGATATGCGGCTACACCTTC | CASSKGCQQRICGYTF